This T cell receptor (beta chain) is drawn from a study of T cell changes during pregnancy in multiple sclerosis. There are 15 residues in the CDR3. The germline V gene encodes CDR1 MNHNS and CDR2 SASEGT. V was clipped by 3 bases and J by 2 bases; unmatched bases: 4. Profiling relied on immunoSEQ multiplex PCR, and the TCRdb table lists in-frame clones only, not all of them. The sample consists of 35,000 to 50,000 clones, more than 85% of them appearing once. This sequence was found in a female donor with multiple sclerosis, enrolled in a pregnancy study. The input for sequencing was CD8+ T cells from peripheral blood mononuclear cells, taken in the third trimester of pregnancy. V usage is TRBV6-1 and J usage is TRBJ2-3, with 8 bases aligning to TRBD2. CDR3 protein: CASSDRGGVTDTQYF. CDR3 DNA: TGTGCCAGCAGTGATCGGGGGGGCGTCACAGATACGCAGTATTTT.